These 5 T cell receptor beta chains share one sample of origin, sequenced in a study of radiation and T cells in renal cell carcinoma. Stated time point: blood 4 weeks post-SBRT, at nephrectomy. The treatment: 15 Gy SBRT to primary tumor, nephrectomy 4 weeks later. Generated by immunoSEQ multiplex PCR, the TCRdb table keeps only in-frame clones and is missing some. The profile covers approximately 86,000 clones, with approximately 80% appearing a single time and 9.4% taken by the ten largest. This specimen was blood, taken from a patient whose treatment included radiotherapy and nephrectomy. These TCRs come from a man aged 50-60 years with renal cell carcinoma.

This rearrangement joins TRBV6-6 to TRBJ2-3; 7 positions agree with TRBD2. Germline V gene data show CDR1 as MNHNY and CDR2 as SVGAGI (reference sequence). Trimming at V came to 6 bases and at J to 6 bases, leaving 9 bases not matched to a gene. The length of the CDR3 is 14 residues. The CDR3 loop reads CASSRLAMADTQYF. The CDR3 DNA reads TGTGCCAGCAGCCGACTAGCCATGGCGGATACGCAGTATTTT.

The genes are TRBV11-2 and TRBJ2-7, with TRBD1 matching over 8 bases. V dropped 5 bases and J dropped 5; count of bases not matched to a gene: 5. Germline V CDR1 and CDR2: SGHAT, FQNNGV. This CDR3 spans 13 amino acids. For the CDR3, the DNA is TGTGCCAGCAGCCTAGGACAGGGAAACGAGCAGTACTTC. This codes for CASSLGQGNEQYF.

The chain employs TRBV4-2 and TRBJ2-3; D gene ambiguous. Germline CDR1 and CDR2: LGHNA and YNFKEQ. There are 15 residues in the CDR3. Trimming pared 0 bases from V and 4 bases from J, leaving 11 bases between. CDR3 in amino acids: CASSQDEVRADTQYF. The DNA for the CDR3 is TGTGCCAGCAGCCAAGATGAGGTCCGGGCAGATACGCAGTATTTT.

This clone was seen only once. This sequence joins TRBV28 and TRBJ2-7, with a possible D match to TRBD1 (5 bases). Germline CDR1 and CDR2: MDHEN and SYDVKM. This CDR3 contains 13 residues. Trimming removed 8 bases from V and 9 bases from J, with 20 bases in between. CDR3 sequence (DNA): TGTGCCAGCGAAAGACAGAAAGCTACGGGGCAGTACTTC. Encoded protein: CASERQKATGQYF.

V usage is TRBV20-1 and J usage is TRBJ1-2, with 8 bases aligning to TRBD1. Germline V gene sequence: CDR1 DFQATT, CDR2 SNEGSKA (reference sequence). This CDR3 contains 11 residues. The V gene end was trimmed by 5 bases and the J gene end by 11 bases; junction bases not matched to a gene: 7. The DNA for the CDR3 is TGCAGTGCTTATACAGGGGGTACTTACACCTTC. Encoded protein: CSAYTGGTYTF.